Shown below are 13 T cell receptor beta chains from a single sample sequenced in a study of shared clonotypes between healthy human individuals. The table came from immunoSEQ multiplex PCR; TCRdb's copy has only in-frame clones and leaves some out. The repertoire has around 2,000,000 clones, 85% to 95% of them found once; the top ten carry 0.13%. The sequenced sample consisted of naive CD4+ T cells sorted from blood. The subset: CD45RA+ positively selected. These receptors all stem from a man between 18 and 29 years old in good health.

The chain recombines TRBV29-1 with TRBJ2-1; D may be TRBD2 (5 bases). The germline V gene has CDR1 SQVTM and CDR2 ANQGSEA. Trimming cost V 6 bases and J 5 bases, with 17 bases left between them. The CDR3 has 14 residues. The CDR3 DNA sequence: TGCAGCGTCGAGACTACCGGGGAACACAATGAGCAGTTCTTC. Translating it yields CSVETTGEHNEQFF.

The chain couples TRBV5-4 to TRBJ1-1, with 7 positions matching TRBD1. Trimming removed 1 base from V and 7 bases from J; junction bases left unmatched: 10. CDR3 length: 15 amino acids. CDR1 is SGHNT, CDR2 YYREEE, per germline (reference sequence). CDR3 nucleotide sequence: TGTGCCAGCAGCTTGAGGGACAGCCCCATGAGTGAAGCTTTCTTT. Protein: CASSLRDSPMSEAFF.

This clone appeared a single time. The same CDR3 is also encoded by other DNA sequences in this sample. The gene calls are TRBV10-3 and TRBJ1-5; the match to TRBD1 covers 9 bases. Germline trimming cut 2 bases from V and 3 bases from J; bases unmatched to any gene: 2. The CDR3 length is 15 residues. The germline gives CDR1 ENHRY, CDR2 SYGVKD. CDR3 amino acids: CAISEGQGNNQPQHF. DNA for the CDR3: TGTGCCATCAGTGAGGGACAGGGGAACAATCAGCCCCAGCATTTT.

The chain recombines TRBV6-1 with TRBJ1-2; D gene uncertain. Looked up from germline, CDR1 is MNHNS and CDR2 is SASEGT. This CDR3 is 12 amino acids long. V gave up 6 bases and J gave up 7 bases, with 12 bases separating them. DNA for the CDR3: TGTGCCAGCAGCCGGTACGTCAGTGGCTACACCTTC. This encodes CASSRYVSGYTF.

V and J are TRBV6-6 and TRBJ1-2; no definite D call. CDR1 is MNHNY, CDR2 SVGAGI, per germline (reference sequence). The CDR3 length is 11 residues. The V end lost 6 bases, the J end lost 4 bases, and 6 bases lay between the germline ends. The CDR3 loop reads CASSLAYGYTF. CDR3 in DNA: TGTGCCAGCAGCCTAGCCTATGGCTACACCTTC.

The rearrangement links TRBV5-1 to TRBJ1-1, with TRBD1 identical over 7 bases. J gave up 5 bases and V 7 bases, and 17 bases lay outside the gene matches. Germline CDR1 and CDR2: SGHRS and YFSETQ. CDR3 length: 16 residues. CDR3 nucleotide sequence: TGCGCCAGCCTATTAACGGGACAGACACTATGGACTGAAGCTTTCTTT. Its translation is CASLLTGQTLWTEAFF.

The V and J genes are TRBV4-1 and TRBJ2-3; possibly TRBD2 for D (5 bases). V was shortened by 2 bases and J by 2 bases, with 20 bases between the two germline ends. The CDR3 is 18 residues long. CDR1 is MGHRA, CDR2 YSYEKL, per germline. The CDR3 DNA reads TGCGCCAGCAGCCAAATCCCGGGAAGGGCATCTTCCACAGATACGCAGTATTTT. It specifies CASSQIPGRASSTDTQYF.

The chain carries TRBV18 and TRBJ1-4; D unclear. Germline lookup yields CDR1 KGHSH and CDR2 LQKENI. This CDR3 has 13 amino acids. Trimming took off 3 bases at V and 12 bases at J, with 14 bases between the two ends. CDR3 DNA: TGTGCCAGCTCACCGGGCAGTGACTGGGAACTGTTTTTT. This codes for CASSPGSDWELFF.

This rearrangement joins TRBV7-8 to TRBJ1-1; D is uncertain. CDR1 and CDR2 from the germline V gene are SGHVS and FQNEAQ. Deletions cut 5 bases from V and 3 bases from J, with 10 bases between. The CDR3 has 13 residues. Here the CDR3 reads CASSPGEYTEAFF. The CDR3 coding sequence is TGTGCCAGCAGCCCCGGCGAGTACACTGAAGCTTTCTTT.

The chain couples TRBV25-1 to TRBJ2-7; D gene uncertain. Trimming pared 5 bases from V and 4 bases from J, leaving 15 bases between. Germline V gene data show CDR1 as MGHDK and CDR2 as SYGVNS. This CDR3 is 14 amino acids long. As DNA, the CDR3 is TGTGCCAGCAGTAAGGCAGCAGCTGGTTACGAGCAGTACTTC. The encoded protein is CASSKAAAGYEQYF.

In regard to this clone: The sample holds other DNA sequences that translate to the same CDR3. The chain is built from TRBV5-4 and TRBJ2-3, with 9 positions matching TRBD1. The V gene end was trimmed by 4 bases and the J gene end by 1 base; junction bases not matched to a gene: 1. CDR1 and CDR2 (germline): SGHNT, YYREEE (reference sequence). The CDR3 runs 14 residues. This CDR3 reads CASSRDRGTDTQYF. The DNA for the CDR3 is TGTGCCAGCAGCCGGGACAGGGGCACAGATACGCAGTATTTT.

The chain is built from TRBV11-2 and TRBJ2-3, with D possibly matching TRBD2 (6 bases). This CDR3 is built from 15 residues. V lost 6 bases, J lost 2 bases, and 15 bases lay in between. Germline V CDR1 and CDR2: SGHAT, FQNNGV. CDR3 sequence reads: CASSPPWRDTDTQYF. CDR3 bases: TGTGCCAGCAGTCCCCCATGGCGGGACACAGATACGCAGTATTTT.

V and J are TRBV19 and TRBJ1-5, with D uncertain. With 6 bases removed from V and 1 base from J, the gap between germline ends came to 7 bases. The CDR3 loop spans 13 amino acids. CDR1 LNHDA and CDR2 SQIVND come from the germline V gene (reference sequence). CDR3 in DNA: TGTGCCAGTAGAGGATCGAGCAATCAGCCCCAGCATTTT. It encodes CASRGSSNQPQHF.